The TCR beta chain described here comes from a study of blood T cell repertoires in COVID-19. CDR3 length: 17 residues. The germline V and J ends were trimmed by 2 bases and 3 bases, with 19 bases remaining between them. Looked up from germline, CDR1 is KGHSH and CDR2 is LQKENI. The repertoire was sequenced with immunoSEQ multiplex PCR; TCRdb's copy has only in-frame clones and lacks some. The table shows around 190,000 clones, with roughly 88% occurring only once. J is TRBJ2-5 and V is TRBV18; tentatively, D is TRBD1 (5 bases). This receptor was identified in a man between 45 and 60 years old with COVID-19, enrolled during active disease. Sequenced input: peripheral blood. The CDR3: CASSPIVPGNVEETQYF. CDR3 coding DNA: TGTGCCAGCTCACCAATAGTCCCAGGGAATGTAGAAGAGACCCAGTACTTC.